This is a list of T cell receptor beta chains from one sample in a study of blood T cell repertoires in COVID-19. TCRdb's table, derived via immunoSEQ multiplex PCR, lists solely in-frame clones and lacks some. The repertoire holds roughly 75,000 clones, approximately 80% seen once, with roughly 12% in the top ten. The sequencing input was peripheral blood. These TCRs come from a man in his fifties with COVID-19, enrolled during active disease. Both conserved end residues are part of each CDR3. D genes are given only for firm matches. Not all rows give a size; the values are once, few, many and, for expanded clones, a class.

v_call,j_call,d_call,clone_size,cdr3_nt,cdr3_aa
TRBV18,TRBJ1-1,-,-,TGTGCCAGCTCACCAGAGCCCGGGTACACTGAAGCTTTCTTT,CASSPEPGYTEAFF
TRBV2,TRBJ1-5,-,-,TGTGCCAGCAGCTTGGGGCCGGCGAGCAATCAGCCCCAGCATTTT,CASSLGPASNQPQHF
TRBV28,TRBJ2-7,-,-,TGTGCCAGCAGTAACCCGGGAGAGCAGTACTTC,CASSNPGEQYF
TRBV9,TRBJ2-2,TRBD2,-,TGTGCCAGCAGCGTAGGTCTAGCGGGAGTCGGAGGCGGGGAGCTGTTTTTT,CASSVGLAGVGGGELFF
TRBV28,TRBJ2-1,TRBD2,-,TGTGCCAGCAGTTTATCAGGCGGGAGCGATTACAATGAGCAGTTCTTC,CASSLSGGSDYNEQFF
TRBV27,TRBJ1-6,-,-,TGTGCCAGCAGTTTATTCCCCGACAGGAGAAGCTCCTATAATTCACCCCTCCACTTT,CASSLFPDRRSSYNSPLHF
TRBV10-3,TRBJ2-5,-,-,TGTGCCATCAGTGAGGCCCTAGGTACCCGGGAGACCCAGTACTTC,CAISEALGTRETQYF
TRBV19,TRBJ2-4,TRBD1,-,TGTGCCAGTAGTATCTCCGGCAGGGGGATAAAAAACATTCAGTACTTC,CASSISGRGIKNIQYF
TRBV27,TRBJ2-2,TRBD2,-,TGTGCCAGCAGTTTAGGCGGGAGCACCGGGGAGCTGTTTTTT,CASSLGGSTGELFF
TRBV19,TRBJ2-7,-,-,TGTGCCAGTGCCCCGGGGCAGTACTTC,CASAPGQYF
TRBV5-1,TRBJ1-4,-,-,TGCGCCAGCAGCCGTGACAGCCGTAATGAAAAACTGTTTTTT,CASSRDSRNEKLFF
TRBV3-1/TRBV3-2,TRBJ1-2,-,-,TGTGCCAGCAGCCAAGATCCGGATGGCTACACCTTC,CASSQDPDGYTF
TRBV5-1,TRBJ2-5,-,-,TGCGCCAGCAGCTTGATGGGACTCGGGGAGACCCAGTACTTC,CASSLMGLGETQYF
TRBV19,TRBJ2-1,-,-,TGTGCCAGTAGCCTCGGACCAGGGCCGTACTACAATGAGCAGTTCTTC,CASSLGPGPYYNEQFF
TRBV7-9,TRBJ2-3,-,-,TGTGCCAGCAGCTTACGAGGGAGGACAAGCACAGATACGCAGTATTTT,CASSLRGRTSTDTQYF
TRBV19,TRBJ2-5,TRBD2,once,TGTGCCAGTAGTATAGAGGCCCCGGGACTAGCGGGATTTAAGACCCAGTACTTC,CASSIEAPGLAGFKTQYF
TRBV11-2,TRBJ2-7,-,-,TGTGCCAGCAGCCCAAAGTGGGCGGGACCTAAAGCCTACGAGCAGTACTTC,CASSPKWAGPKAYEQYF
TRBV30,TRBJ2-3,-,-,TGTGCCTGGAAGGCAGGGGAAATCACAGATACGCAGTATTTT,CAWKAGEITDTQYF
TRBV11-2,TRBJ1-1,-,-,TGTGCCAGCAGCTTTACGACAAGGGAGTACACTGAAGCTTTCTTT,CASSFTTREYTEAFF
TRBV6-6,TRBJ2-2,TRBD2,few,TGTGCCAGCAGTCGGGGGGACGCGGGGATTCCGTACACCGGGGAGCTGTTTTTT,CASSRGDAGIPYTGELFF
TRBV10-3,TRBJ1-4,-,few,TGTGCCACCAGGGGTACAGGTGAAAAACTGTTTTTT,CATRGTGEKLFF
TRBV14,TRBJ2-1,-,-,TGTGCCAGCAGCCATAATACAGGGAGTGCTGAGCAGTTCTTC,CASSHNTGSAEQFF
TRBV30,TRBJ1-5,-,-,TGTGCCTGGAGTGTTAAGAGGGATTATCAGCCCCAGCATTTT,CAWSVKRDYQPQHF
TRBV7-9,TRBJ1-5,-,-,TGTGCCAGCACCGTGGGGGAGGATAGCAATCAGCCCCAGCATTTT,CASTVGEDSNQPQHF
TRBV3-1/TRBV3-2,TRBJ2-5,TRBD2,-,TGTGCCAGCAGCCAAAGCGGGAGGGGAGAGACCCAGTACTTC,CASSQSGRGETQYF
TRBV2,TRBJ2-2,-,-,TGTGCCAGCTCTAATAACGACAGGTTACTCACCGGGGAGCTGTTTTTT,CASSNNDRLLTGELFF
TRBV6-5,TRBJ2-3,-,-,TGTGCCAGCAGATCGGTGGGGGAGGTCACAGATACGCAGTATTTT,CASRSVGEVTDTQYF
TRBV10-3,TRBJ1-2,-,-,TGTGCCATCAGTGAGTCGGAGACTGCCTATGGCTACACCTTC,CAISESETAYGYTF
TRBV18,TRBJ2-2,-,once,TGTGCCAGCTCACCACCCAGGGGCGGAGGCGGGGAGCTGTTTTTT,CASSPPRGGGGELFF
TRBV29-1,TRBJ1-2,TRBD1,-,TGCAGCGCCCGGGACAGCGGAGACTATGGCTACACCTTC,CSARDSGDYGYTF
TRBV5-6,TRBJ1-1,-,-,TGTGCCAGCAGCGGGATCGGACAGCTGAACACTGAAGCTTTCTTT,CASSGIGQLNTEAFF
TRBV6-5,TRBJ1-5,-,once,TGTGCCAGCAGTATCGACCGAGCAGGTCAGCCCCAGCATTTT,CASSIDRAGQPQHF
TRBV27,TRBJ2-1,-,-,TGTGCCAGCAGTTTCCGTACTAGTCATGAGCAGTTCTTC,CASSFRTSHEQFF
TRBV4-2,TRBJ2-5,-,-,TGTGCCAGCAGCCAAGATGATGGAGGGAGTGGGACCCAGTACTTC,CASSQDDGGSGTQYF
TRBV7-9,TRBJ2-7,TRBD1,few,TGTGCCAGCAGCTCAGGGGGCAGAGGGGAATTCCCCTACGAGCAGTACTTC,CASSSGGRGEFPYEQYF
TRBV6-2/TRBV6-3,TRBJ2-5,-,-,TGTGCCAGCAGTTACTCGATGGGGCGAGAGACCCAGTACTTC,CASSYSMGRETQYF
TRBV7-8,TRBJ2-3,-,-,TGTGCCAGCAGCTTAGCGTTAGCCAGCACAGATACGCAGTATTTT,CASSLALASTDTQYF
TRBV4-1,TRBJ1-2,-,few,TGCGCCAGCAGCCCGGGGCCAGGGGAAGGGAGCTACACCTTC,CASSPGPGEGSYTF
TRBV11-3,TRBJ2-1,-,few,TGTGCCAGCAGTAGGACAAGGAATGAGCAGTTCTTC,CASSRTRNEQFF
TRBV30,TRBJ1-5,-,-,TGTGCCTGGAGTTCGAGGAGCAATCAGCCCCAGCATTTT,CAWSSRSNQPQHF
TRBV28,TRBJ2-7,-,-,TGTGCCAGCAGTCGCTACTCCTACGAGCAGTACTTC,CASSRYSYEQYF
TRBV13,TRBJ1-1,-,few,TGTGCCAGCAGCCGACTCAGGGTGAACACTGAAGCTTTCTTT,CASSRLRVNTEAFF
TRBV30,TRBJ2-3,TRBD1,-,TGTGCCTGGAGTCCAACAGGGGTCAGCACAGATACGCAGTATTTT,CAWSPTGVSTDTQYF
TRBV19,TRBJ1-2,-,-,TGTGCCAGTAGTGCCGGACAGATATATGGCTACACCTTC,CASSAGQIYGYTF
TRBV27,TRBJ2-2,-,-,TGTGCCAGCAGTTTACCGTCCGGGGAGCTGTTTTTT,CASSLPSGELFF
TRBV27,TRBJ2-1,-,once,TGTGCCAGCAGTTTCCTCAATAATCGAGAGTTCTTC,CASSFLNNREFF
TRBV5-6,TRBJ1-2,TRBD1,-,TGTGCCAGCAAGGGGACAGCTAACTATGGCTACACCTTC,CASKGTANYGYTF
TRBV5-8,TRBJ2-4,-,-,TGTGCCAGCCTGAGGGACACCAAAAACATTCAGTACTTC,CASLRDTKNIQYF
TRBV7-2,TRBJ2-7,-,-,TGTGCCAGCAGCTCAACGGGGAAATACGAGCAGTACTTC,CASSSTGKYEQYF
TRBV7-8,TRBJ2-2,TRBD1,-,TGTGCCAGCAGCGAAACAGGGGTGAACGGGGAGCTGTTTTTT,CASSETGVNGELFF
TRBV6-5,TRBJ2-5,-,many,TGTGCCAGCAGTCACCGCGACCGGCGGGAGACCCAGTACTTC,CASSHRDRRETQYF